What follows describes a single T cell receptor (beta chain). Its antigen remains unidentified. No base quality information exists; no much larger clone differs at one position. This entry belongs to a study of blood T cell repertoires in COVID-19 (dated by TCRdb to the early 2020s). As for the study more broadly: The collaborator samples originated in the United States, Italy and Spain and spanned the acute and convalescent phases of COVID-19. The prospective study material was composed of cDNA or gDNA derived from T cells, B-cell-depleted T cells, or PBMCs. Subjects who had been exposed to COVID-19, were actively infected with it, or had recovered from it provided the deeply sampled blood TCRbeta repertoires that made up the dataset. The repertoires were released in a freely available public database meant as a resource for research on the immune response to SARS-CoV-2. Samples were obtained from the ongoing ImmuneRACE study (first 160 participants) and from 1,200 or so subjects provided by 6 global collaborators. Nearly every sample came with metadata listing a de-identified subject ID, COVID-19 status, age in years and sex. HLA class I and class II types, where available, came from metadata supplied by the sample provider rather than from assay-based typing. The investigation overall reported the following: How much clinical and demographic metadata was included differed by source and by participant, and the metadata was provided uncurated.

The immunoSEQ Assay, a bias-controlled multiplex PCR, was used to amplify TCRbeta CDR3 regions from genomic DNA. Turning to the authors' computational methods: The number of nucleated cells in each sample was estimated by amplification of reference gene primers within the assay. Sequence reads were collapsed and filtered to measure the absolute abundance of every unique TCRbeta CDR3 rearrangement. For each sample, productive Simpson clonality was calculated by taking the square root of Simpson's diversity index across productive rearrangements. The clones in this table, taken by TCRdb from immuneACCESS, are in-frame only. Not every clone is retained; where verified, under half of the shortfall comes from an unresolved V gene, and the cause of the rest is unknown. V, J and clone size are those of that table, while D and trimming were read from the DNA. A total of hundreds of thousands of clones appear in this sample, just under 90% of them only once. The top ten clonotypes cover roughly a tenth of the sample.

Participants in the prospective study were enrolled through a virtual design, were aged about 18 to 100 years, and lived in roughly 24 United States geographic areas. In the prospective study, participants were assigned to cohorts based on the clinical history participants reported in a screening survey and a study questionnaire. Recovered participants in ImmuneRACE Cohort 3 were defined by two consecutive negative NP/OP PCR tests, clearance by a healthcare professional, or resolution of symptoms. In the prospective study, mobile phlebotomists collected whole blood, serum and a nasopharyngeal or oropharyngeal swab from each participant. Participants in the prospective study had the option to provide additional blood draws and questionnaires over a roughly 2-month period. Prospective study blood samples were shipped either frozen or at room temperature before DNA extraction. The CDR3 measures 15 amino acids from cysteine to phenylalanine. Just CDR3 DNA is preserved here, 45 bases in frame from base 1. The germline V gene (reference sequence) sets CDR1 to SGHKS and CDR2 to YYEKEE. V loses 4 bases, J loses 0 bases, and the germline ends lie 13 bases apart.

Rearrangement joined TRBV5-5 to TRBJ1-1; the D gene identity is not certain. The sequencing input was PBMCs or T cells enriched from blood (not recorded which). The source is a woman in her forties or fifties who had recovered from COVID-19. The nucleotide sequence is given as TGTGCCAGCAGCGCCCGACTGAATATGAACACTGAAGCTTTCTTT. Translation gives CASSARLNMNTEAFF. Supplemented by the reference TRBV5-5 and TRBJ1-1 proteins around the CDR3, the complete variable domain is DAGVTQSPTHLIKTRGQQVTLRCSPISGHKSVSWYQQVLGQGPQFIFQYYEKEERGRGNFPDRFSARQFPNYSSELNVNALLLGDSALYLCASSARLNMNTEAFFGQGTRLTVV.